This T cell receptor (beta chain) derives from a study of blood T cell repertoires in COVID-19. From germline, CDR1 is KGHSH and CDR2 LQKENI. This CDR3 is built from 14 residues. Germline trimming cut 5 bases from V and 6 bases from J; bases unmatched to any gene: 7. Per the original data handling: Amplified reference gene primers provided the basis for estimating nucleated cell counts. TCRdb's table, derived via immunoSEQ multiplex PCR, lists solely in-frame clones and lacks some. From that table come the V and J calls and clone size; the DNA was used to work out D and trimming. Counted here are 300,000 to 500,000 clones, 88% occurring once; the ten biggest clones make up 0.95% to 1%.

The J gene is TRBJ1-1, the V gene TRBV18; 9 positions agree with TRBD1. The sequencing input was PBMCs or T cells enriched from blood (not recorded which). The sequence derives from a woman aged 25 to 45 with acute COVID-19. CDR3 DNA sequence: TGTGCCAGCTCAGGCCGGACAGGGGCAGCTGAAGCTTTCTTT. This codes for CASSGRTGAAEAFF.